This T cell receptor beta chain emerged from a study of T-cell reconstitution after alpha-beta-depleted transplantation in children. Findings and limits, study-wide: Roughly two months post-transplant, alpha-beta T cells reportedly originated from several hundred graft clones that had expanded.

The CDR3 length is 15 residues. Deletions cut 1 base from V and 7 bases from J, with 15 bases between. The germline gives CDR1 SGHVS, CDR2 FQNEAQ. This clonotype was seen a handful of times. What it binds is not known. Unique molecular identifiers were used to barcode this TCRbeta library. TCRdb fed the PCR reads into MiXCR, producing one record per CDR3 protein. The profile covers around 670,000 distinct CDR3 sequences, with around 13% appearing a single time and 0.79% taken by the ten largest. This sequence was found in a girl aged 2-10 years with congenital amegakaryocytic thrombocytopenia, due to receive a stem cell transplant. V usage is TRBV7-8 and J usage is TRBJ2-3; tentatively, D is TRBD2 (5 bases). The sequenced sample was PBMCs, obtained before TCRalphabeta/CD19-depleted stem cell transplant. CDR3 sequence reads: CASSLDRGFPNTQYF. For the CDR3, the DNA is TGTGCCAGCAGCTTAGATAGAGGGTTCCCCAATACGCAGTATTTT.